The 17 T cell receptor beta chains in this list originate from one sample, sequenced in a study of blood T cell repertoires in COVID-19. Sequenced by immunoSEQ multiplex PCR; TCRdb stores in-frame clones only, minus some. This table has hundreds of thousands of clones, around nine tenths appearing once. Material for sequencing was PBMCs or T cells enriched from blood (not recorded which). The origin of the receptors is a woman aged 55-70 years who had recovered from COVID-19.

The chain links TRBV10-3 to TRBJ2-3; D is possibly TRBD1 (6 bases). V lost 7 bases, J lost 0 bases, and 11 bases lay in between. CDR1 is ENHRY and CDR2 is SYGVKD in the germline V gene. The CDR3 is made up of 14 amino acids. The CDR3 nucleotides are TGTGCCATCAAGACAGGAGCTAGCACAGATACGCAGTATTTT. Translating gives CAIKTGASTDTQYF.

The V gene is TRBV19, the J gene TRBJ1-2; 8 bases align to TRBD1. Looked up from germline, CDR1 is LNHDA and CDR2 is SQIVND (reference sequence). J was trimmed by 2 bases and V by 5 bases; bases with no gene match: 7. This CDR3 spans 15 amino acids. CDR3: CASSEDRALNYGYTF. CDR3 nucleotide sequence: TGTGCCAGTAGTGAGGACAGGGCGTTAAACTATGGCTACACCTTC.

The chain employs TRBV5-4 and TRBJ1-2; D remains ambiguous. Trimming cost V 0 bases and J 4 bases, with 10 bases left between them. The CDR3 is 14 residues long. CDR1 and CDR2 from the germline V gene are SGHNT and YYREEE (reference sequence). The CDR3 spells CASSLAVLPYGYTF. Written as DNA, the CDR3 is TGTGCCAGCAGCTTGGCCGTGCTACCCTATGGCTACACCTTC.

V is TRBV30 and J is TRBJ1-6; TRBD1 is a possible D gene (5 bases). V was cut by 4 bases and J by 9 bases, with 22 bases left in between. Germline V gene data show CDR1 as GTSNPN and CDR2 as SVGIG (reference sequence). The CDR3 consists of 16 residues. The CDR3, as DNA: TGTGCCTGGAAGAAAGCGGTCGGGACGGGGGGTTCACCCCTCCACTTT. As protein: CAWKKAVGTGGSPLHF.

CDR3 residues: CATSDGTGDEKLFF. CDR3 bases: TGTGCCACCAGTGACGGGACAGGGGACGAAAAACTGTTTTTT. The genes are TRBV24-1 and TRBJ1-4, with 10 bases identical to TRBD1. The germline V gene has CDR1 KGHDR and CDR2 SFDVKD. This CDR3 has 14 amino acids. With V trimmed by 4 bases and J by 8 bases, 3 bases remained unmatched.

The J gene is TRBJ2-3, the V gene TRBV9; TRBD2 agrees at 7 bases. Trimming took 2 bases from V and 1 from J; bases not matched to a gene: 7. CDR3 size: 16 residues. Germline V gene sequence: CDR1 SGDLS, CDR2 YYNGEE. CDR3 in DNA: TGTGCCAGCAGCGTCGGTAACAGCGGGGGCACAGATACGCAGTATTTT. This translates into CASSVGNSGGTDTQYF.

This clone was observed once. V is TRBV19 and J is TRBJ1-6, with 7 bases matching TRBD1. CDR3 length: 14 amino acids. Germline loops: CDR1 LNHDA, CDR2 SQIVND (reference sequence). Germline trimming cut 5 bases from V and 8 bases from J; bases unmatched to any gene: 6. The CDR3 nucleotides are TGTGCCAGTAGTGGCGACAGGGTTCATTCACCCCTCCACTTT. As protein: CASSGDRVHSPLHF.

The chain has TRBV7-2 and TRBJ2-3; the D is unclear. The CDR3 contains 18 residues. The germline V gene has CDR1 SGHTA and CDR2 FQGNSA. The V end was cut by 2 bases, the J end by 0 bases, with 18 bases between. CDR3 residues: CASSLISFRGSSTDTQYF. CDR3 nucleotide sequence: TGTGCCAGCAGCTTAATTTCTTTCCGCGGTTCTAGCACAGATACGCAGTATTTT.

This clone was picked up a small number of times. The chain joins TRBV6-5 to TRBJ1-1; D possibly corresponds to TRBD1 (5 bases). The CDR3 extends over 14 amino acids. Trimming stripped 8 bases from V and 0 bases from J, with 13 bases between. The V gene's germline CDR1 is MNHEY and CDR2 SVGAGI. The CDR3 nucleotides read TGTGCCAGCCGAAGTTCAGGGATGAACACTGAAGCTTTCTTT. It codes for CASRSSGMNTEAFF.

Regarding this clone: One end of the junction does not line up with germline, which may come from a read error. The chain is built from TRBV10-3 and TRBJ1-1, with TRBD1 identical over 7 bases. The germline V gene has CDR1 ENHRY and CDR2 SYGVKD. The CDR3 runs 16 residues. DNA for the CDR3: TGTGCCGTCAGATTACGGGACAGCCTAATGAACACTGAAGCTTTCTTT. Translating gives CAVRLRDSLMNTEAFF.

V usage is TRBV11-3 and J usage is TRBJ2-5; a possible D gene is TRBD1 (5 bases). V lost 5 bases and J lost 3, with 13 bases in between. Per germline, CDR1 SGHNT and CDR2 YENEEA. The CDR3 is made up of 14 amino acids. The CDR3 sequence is CASSPGRAEETQYF. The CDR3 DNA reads TGTGCCAGCAGCCCAGGCAGGGCTGAAGAGACCCAGTACTTC. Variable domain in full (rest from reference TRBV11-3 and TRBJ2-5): EAGVVQSPRYKIIEKKQPVAFWCNPISGHNTLYWYLQNLGQGPELLIRYENEEAVDDSQLPKDRFSAERLKGVDSTLKIQPAELGDSAVYLCASSPGRAEETQYFGPGTRLLVL.

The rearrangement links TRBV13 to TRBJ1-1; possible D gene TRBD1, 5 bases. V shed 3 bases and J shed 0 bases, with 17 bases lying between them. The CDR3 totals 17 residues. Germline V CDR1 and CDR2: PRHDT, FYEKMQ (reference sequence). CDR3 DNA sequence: TGTGCCAGCAGCTTTCGAGGGGACTCTTTGGTGAACACTGAAGCTTTCTTT. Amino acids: CASSFRGDSLVNTEAFF.

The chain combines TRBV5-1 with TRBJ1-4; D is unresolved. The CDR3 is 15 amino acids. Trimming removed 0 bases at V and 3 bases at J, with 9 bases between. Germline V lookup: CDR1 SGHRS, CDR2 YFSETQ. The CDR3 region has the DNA TGCGCCAGCAGCTTGGAGCCCATGGCTAATGAAAAACTGTTTTTT. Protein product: CASSLEPMANEKLFF.

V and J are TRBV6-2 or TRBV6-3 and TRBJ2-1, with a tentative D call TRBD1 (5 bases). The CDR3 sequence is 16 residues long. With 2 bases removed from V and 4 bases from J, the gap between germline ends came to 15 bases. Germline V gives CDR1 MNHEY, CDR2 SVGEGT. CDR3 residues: CASSYATDPPYNEQFF. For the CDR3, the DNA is TGTGCCAGCAGTTACGCGACAGACCCTCCTTACAATGAGCAGTTCTTC.

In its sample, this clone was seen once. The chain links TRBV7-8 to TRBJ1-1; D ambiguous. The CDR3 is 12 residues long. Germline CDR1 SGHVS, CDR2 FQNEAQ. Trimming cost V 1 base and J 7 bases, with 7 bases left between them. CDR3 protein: CASSLEYSEAFF. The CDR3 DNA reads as TGTGCCAGCAGCTTAGAGTACAGTGAAGCTTTCTTT. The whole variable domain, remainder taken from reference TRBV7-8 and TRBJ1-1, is GAGVSQSPRYKVAKRGQDVALRCDPISGHVSLFWYQQALGQGPEFLTYFQNEAQLDKSGLPSDRFFAERPEGSVSTLKIQRTQQEDSAVYLCASSLEYSEAFFGQGTRLTVV.

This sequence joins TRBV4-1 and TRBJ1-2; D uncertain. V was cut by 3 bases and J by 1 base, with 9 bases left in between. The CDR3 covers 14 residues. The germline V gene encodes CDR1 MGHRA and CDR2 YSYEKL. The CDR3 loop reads CASSHILINYGYTF. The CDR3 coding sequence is TGCGCCAGCAGCCACATACTAATTAACTATGGCTACACCTTC.

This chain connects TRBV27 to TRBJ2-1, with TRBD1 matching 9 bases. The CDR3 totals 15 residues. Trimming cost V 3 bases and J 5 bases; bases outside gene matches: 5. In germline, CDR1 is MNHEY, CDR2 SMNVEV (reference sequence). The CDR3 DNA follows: TGTGCCAGCAGTTTCTTAGGACAGGGGAACAATGAGCAGTTCTTC. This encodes CASSFLGQGNNEQFF.